The rows below give T cell receptor beta chains drawn from one sample of a study of T cells after yellow fever vaccination. TCRdb re-called the 5' RACE reads through MiXCR, storing one row per CDR3 protein. This sample carries 300,000 to 400,000 distinct CDR3 sequences, less than 9.5% of them seen once, and the ten largest clones take approximately 18%. Sequencing was performed on PBMCs, taken about 41 days after the first yellow fever vaccination. The receptors derive from a man aged 18 to 30 who received the YFV17D yellow fever vaccine. The CDR3 runs from the conserved cysteine through the conserved F or W. D genes are given only for firm matches. Some rows have no size entry. The others give once, few or many, or a class for an expanded clone.

J gene,clone size,V gene,D gene,CDR3 protein,CDR3 DNA
TRBJ1-1,many,TRBV3-1,.,CASSQRVNTEAFF,TGTGCCAGCAGCCAAAGGGTGAACACTGAAGCTTTCTTT
TRBJ1-1,.,TRBV29-1,.,CSHHRGTEAFF,TGCAGCCATCACCGGGGCACTGAAGCTTTCTTT
TRBJ1-6,.,TRBV4-3,.,CASSQEWPPDNSPLHF,TGCGCCAGCAGCCAAGAATGGCCCCCCGATAATTCACCCCTCCACTTT
TRBJ1-5,few,TRBV4-1,.,CASSQDPGQTFIGNQPQHF,TGCGCCAGCAGCCAAGATCCAGGACAGACATTCATTGGCAATCAGCCCCAGCATTTT
TRBJ2-1,.,TRBV19,.,CASSIGLGAGQAFNEQFF,TGTGCCAGTAGTATAGGGCTAGGAGCCGGCCAGGCGTTCAATGAGCAGTTCTTC
TRBJ2-1,.,TRBV9,.,CASSASDLNEQFF,TGTGCCAGCAGCGCTTCGGACTTAAATGAGCAGTTCTTC
TRBJ1-6,few,TRBV10-2,TRBD1,CAATGTDQYSPLHF,TGCGCCGCCACCGGGACAGATCAGTATTCACCCCTCCACTTT
TRBJ1-1,.,TRBV13,TRBD1,CASSLEGASNTEAFF,TGTGCCAGCAGCTTAGAGGGGGCGTCGAACACTGAAGCTTTCTTT
TRBJ2-1,.,TRBV18,.,CASSPPFGGRGEQFF,TGTGCCAGCTCTCCCCCCTTTGGGGGGCGAGGTGAGCAGTTCTTC
TRBJ2-5,many,TRBV12-3/TRBV12-4,.,CASSSADGETQYF,TGTGCCAGCAGTTCAGCGGACGGTGAGACCCAGTACTTC
TRBJ1-3,few,TRBV20-1,.,CSARGDSGNTIYF,TGCAGTGCTAGAGGGGACTCTGGAAACACCATATATTTT
TRBJ1-1,.,TRBV7-9,.,CASLPTGSLATEAFF,TGTGCCAGCCTTCCGACAGGTTCCTTGGCCACTGAAGCTTTCTTT
TRBJ2-5,few,TRBV20-1,.,CSAKGFLRDQETQYF,TGCAGTGCTAAAGGCTTCCTTAGGGATCAAGAGACCCAGTACTTC
TRBJ2-3,many,TRBV20-1,.,CSAPPGGLTDTQYF,TGCAGTGCCCCCCCTGGGGGTCTCACAGATACGCAGTATTTT
TRBJ2-3,.,TRBV20-1,TRBD2,CSARVQRGEADTQYF,TGCAGTGCTAGAGTCCAGCGGGGGGAAGCAGATACGCAGTATTTT
TRBJ2-5,.,TRBV25-1,TRBD1,CASSEPGGRETQYF,TGTGCCAGCAGTGAACCAGGGGGCAGGGAGACCCAGTACTTC
TRBJ2-6,few,TRBV4-2,.,CASSQDLPHSGANVLTF,TGTGCCAGCAGCCAAGATCTGCCACACTCTGGGGCCAACGTCCTGACTTTC
TRBJ2-3,few,TRBV7-8,.,CASGATSYRGDTQYF,TGTGCCAGCGGCGCGACCAGCTACAGAGGGGATACGCAGTATTTT
TRBJ2-5,few,TRBV10-3,.,CAIRTSPSQETQYF,TGTGCCATCCGGACGTCCCCCAGCCAAGAGACCCAGTACTTC
TRBJ2-1,few,TRBV6-5,TRBD2,CASSYGLAGARGEQFF,TGTGCCAGCAGTTACGGGCTAGCGGGGGCTAGGGGTGAGCAGTTCTTC
TRBJ1-2,.,TRBV4-1,.,CASSQPTGSYGYTF,TGCGCCAGCAGCCAACCGACAGGCAGCTATGGCTACACCTTC
TRBJ2-5,few,TRBV10-1,TRBD2,CASSEWSGGRGETQYF,TGCGCCAGCAGTGAGTGGTCGGGGGGGCGAGGAGAGACCCAGTACTTC
TRBJ2-1,.,TRBV20-1,TRBD2,CSAPLADYNEQFF,TGCAGTGCTCCACTAGCGGACTACAATGAGCAGTTCTTC
TRBJ2-3,.,TRBV12-3/TRBV12-4,TRBD1,CASSYGQGKDTQYF,TGTGCCAGCAGTTATGGACAGGGAAAAGATACGCAGTATTTT
TRBJ2-6,few,TRBV29-1,TRBD2,CSVEDGGREGSGANVLTF,TGCAGCGTTGAAGACGGGGGACGGGAGGGGTCTGGGGCCAACGTCCTGACTTTC
TRBJ1-2,.,TRBV3-1,.,CASSPERGANLGYTF,TGTGCCAGCAGCCCGGAGCGGGGCGCCAACCTCGGCTACACCTTC
TRBJ2-5,few,TRBV5-1,TRBD1,CASSKTGQETQYF,TGCGCCAGCAGCAAGACAGGGCAAGAGACCCAGTACTTC
TRBJ1-6,.,TRBV6-1,.,CASSEESRGGYNSPLHF,TGTGCCAGCAGTGAGGAGAGTCGGGGGGGCTATAATTCACCCCTCCACTTT
TRBJ1-1,few,TRBV7-9,.,CASSPLDWNTEAFF,TGTGCCAGCAGCCCGCTCGACTGGAACACTGAAGCTTTCTTT
TRBJ2-2,.,TRBV11-1,.,CASSWGATGELFF,TGTGCCAGCAGCTGGGGGGCCACCGGGGAGCTGTTTTTT
TRBJ1-3,many,TRBV6-2/TRBV6-3,TRBD1,CASSYSPGTGARRSGNTIYF,TGTGCCAGCAGTTACTCCCCCGGGACAGGGGCCCGTCGCTCTGGAAACACCATATATTTT
TRBJ2-7,.,TRBV19,.,CASRKKGTVGGPYEQYF,TGTGCCAGTAGGAAAAAGGGGACAGTCGGGGGGCCCTACGAGCAGTACTTC
TRBJ2-3,.,TRBV11-2,TRBD2,CASSPRLAGFTDTQYF,TGTGCCAGCAGCCCTAGACTAGCGGGGTTCACAGATACGCAGTATTTT
TRBJ2-3,many,TRBV5-1,.,CASSRGPNQDTQYF,TGCGCCAGCAGCCGCGGGCCAAACCAAGATACGCAGTATTTT
TRBJ2-4,.,TRBV5-4,TRBD2,CASSLAGRGGDIQYF,TGTGCCAGCAGCTTGGCCGGGCGGGGGGGAGACATTCAGTACTTC
TRBJ2-5,.,TRBV11-2,.,CASSFNEETQYF,TGTGCCAGCAGCTTCAATGAGGAGACCCAGTACTTC